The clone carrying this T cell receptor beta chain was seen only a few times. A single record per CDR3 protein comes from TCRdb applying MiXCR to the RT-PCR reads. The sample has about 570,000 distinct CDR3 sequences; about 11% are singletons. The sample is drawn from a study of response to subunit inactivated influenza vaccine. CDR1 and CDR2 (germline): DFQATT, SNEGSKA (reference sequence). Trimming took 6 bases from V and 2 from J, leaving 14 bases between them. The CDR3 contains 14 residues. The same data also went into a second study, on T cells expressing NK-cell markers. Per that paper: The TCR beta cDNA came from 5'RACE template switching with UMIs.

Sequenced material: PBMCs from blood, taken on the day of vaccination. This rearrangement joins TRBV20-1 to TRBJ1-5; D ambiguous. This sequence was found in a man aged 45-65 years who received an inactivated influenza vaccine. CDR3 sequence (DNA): TGCAGTGCCCGAACGGTGAGACGCAATCAGCCCCAGCATTTT. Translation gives CSARTVRRNQPQHF.